This T cell receptor (beta chain) originates from a study of blood T cell repertoires in COVID-19. Across the study: Sites across the United States, Italy and Spain contributed samples from acute and convalescent COVID-19. Nucleic acid was either cDNA or gDNA, and it came from T cells, B-cell-depleted T cells, or PBMCs.

Per the study methods: Estimates of nucleated cell counts were drawn from the amplification of reference gene primers. Using immunoSEQ multiplex PCR, the repertoire was profiled, and TCRdb retains in-frame clones only, with some absent. The DNA gave D and trimming, while V, J and clone size come from that table. Found here are about 120,000 clones, roughly 85% of them singletons; the top ten hold around 4.8%. J lost 1 base, V lost 6 bases, and 4 bases had no gene match. The CDR3 runs 14 residues. Germline lookup yields CDR1 MNHEY and CDR2 SVGAGI. This TCR was sampled from a human donor in a cohort sampled during active COVID-19. Sample: peripheral blood. The gene calls are TRBV6-5 and TRBJ1-1; 8 bases align to TRBD1. CDR3 amino acids: CASSQGARNTEAFF. The CDR3 coding sequence is TGTGCCAGCAGCCAGGGGGCTAGGAACACTGAAGCTTTCTTT.